These 20 T cell receptor beta chains came from one sample sequenced in a study of follicular helper T cells after annual influenza vaccination. Time point indicated: 2015-2016 season, pre-vaccination. Produced via immunoSEQ multiplex PCR; TCRdb's table is partial and in-frame only. The table lists several hundred clones, approximately 85% of them singletons. The specimen was CXCR5+ CD38- circulating T follicular helper cells from blood, collected on the day of influenza vaccination. The subset: circulating Tfh, non-naive CD4+CXCR5+PD-1+ (ICOS+CD38+ or ICOS-CD38-). The origin of the receptors is an adult who received the influenza vaccine.

The chain combines TRBV30 with TRBJ1-1; D may be TRBD1 (5 bases). CDR3 length: 12 amino acids. Per germline, CDR1 GTSNPN and CDR2 SVGIG (reference sequence). V gave up 5 bases and J gave up 9 bases, with 16 bases separating them. In nucleotides, the CDR3 is TGTGCCTGGGGAGGAGGGACTCGGAAAGCTTTCTTT. Amino acids: CAWGGGTRKAFF.

The chain is built from TRBV12-5 and TRBJ1-1; 8 bases map to TRBD1. The CDR3 contains 18 residues. Germline CDR1 LGHNT, CDR2 FRNRAP. The V and J ends lost 1 base and 0 bases, in that order; junction bases with no gene match: 10. The CDR3 DNA is TGTGCTAGTGGTTTGGCCAGGGGGCGAGGGACAGTGAACACTGAAGCTTTCTTT. Its translation is CASGLARGRGTVNTEAFF.

The DNA of the CDR3 is TGTGCCAGTAGTATTAGGACTAGCGGGAGTATCACCGGGGAGCTGTTTTTT. Protein product: CASSIRTSGSITGELFF. V is TRBV19 and J is TRBJ2-2, with 13 bases identical to TRBD2. After removal of 3 bases from V and 4 bases from J, the junction contained 5 bases not matched to a gene. This CDR3 is built from 17 residues. CDR1 LNHDA and CDR2 SQIVND come from the germline V gene (reference sequence). The full variable domain, with the rest looked up from reference TRBV19 and TRBJ2-2, is DGGITQSPKYLFRKEGQNVTLSCEQNLNHDAMYWYRQDPGQGLRLIYYSQIVNDFQKGDIAEGYSVSREKKESFPLTVTSAQKNPTAFYLCASSIRTSGSITGELFFGEGSRLTVL.

The chain couples TRBV19 to TRBJ2-3; 8 positions match TRBD2. The CDR3 loop spans 16 amino acids. V shed 3 bases and J 6 bases; nucleotides not matched to a gene: 11. Germline loops: CDR1 LNHDA, CDR2 SQIVND (reference sequence). The CDR3 is CASSIPAGGPSDTQYF. The DNA for the CDR3 is TGTGCCAGTAGTATTCCGGCGGGGGGTCCCTCCGATACGCAGTATTTT.

The chain joins TRBV12-5 to TRBJ2-1, with 11 bases that match TRBD2. Germline loops: CDR1 LGHNT, CDR2 FRNRAP. V lost 1 base to trimming and J lost 5 bases; unmatched junction nucleotides: 1. The CDR3 sequence is 15 residues long. CDR3 sequence: CASGLGTSGHNEQFF. DNA for the CDR3: TGTGCTAGTGGTTTGGGGACTAGCGGGCACAATGAGCAGTTCTTC.

V gene TRBV30 combines with J gene TRBJ1-2; D is uncertain. V was cut by 0 bases and J by 4 bases, with 15 bases left in between. This CDR3 comprises 15 residues. Per germline, CDR1 GTSNPN and CDR2 SVGIG (reference sequence). This CDR3 is CAWSVPERPGYGYTF. The CDR3 region has the DNA TGTGCCTGGAGTGTACCCGAGAGGCCTGGCTATGGCTACACCTTC. Using reference TRBV30 and TRBJ1-2 for the parts outside the CDR3, the full variable domain is SQTIHQWPATLVQPVGSPLSLECTVEGTSNPNLYWYRQAAGRGLQLLFYSVGIGQISSEVPQNLSASRPQDRQFILSSKKLLLSDSGFYLCAWSVPERPGYGYTFGSGTRLTVV.

The gene calls are TRBV7-2 and TRBJ2-7; D possibly corresponds to TRBD1 (6 bases). The germline V and J ends were trimmed by 4 bases and 2 bases, with 15 bases remaining between them. The CDR3 is 15 residues long. Germline CDR1 reads SGHTA; CDR2 reads FQGNSA. The CDR3 is CASSSTGTTTYEQYF. The CDR3 coding sequence is TGTGCCAGCAGCTCTACCGGGACAACCACCTACGAGCAGTACTTC.

This clone was recorded only once. The chain is built from TRBV30 and TRBJ1-2; D is possibly TRBD1 (6 bases). This CDR3 is 14 amino acids long. Germline CDR1 reads GTSNPN; CDR2 reads SVGIG (reference sequence). Trimming removed 5 bases at V and 5 bases at J, with 18 bases between. In nucleotides, the CDR3 is TGTGCCTGGCTTAGATCGGACAGAGTGTATGGCTACACCTTC. Translation: CAWLRSDRVYGYTF.

This chain connects TRBV14 to TRBJ2-5; 7 bases match TRBD2. Unmatched junction bases numbered 11, after V lost 8 bases and J lost 5 bases. CDR1 and CDR2 from the germline V gene are SGHDN and FVKESK. This CDR3 comprises 14 residues. CDR3 residues: CASEPGTKKETQYF. CDR3 nucleotides: TGTGCCAGCGAACCAGGGACTAAGAAGGAGACCCAGTACTTC.

The J gene is TRBJ2-1, the V gene TRBV30, with no clear D. V was shortened by 0 bases and J by 6 bases, with 3 bases between the two germline ends. There are 11 residues in the CDR3. CDR1 is GTSNPN, CDR2 SVGIG, per germline (reference sequence). CDR3 in amino acids: CAWSVPNEQFF. The DNA of the CDR3 is TGTGCCTGGAGTGTACCCAATGAGCAGTTCTTC.

This chain connects TRBV5-6 to TRBJ1-2, with D possibly being TRBD1 (5 bases). The germline V and J ends were trimmed by 0 bases and 6 bases, with 15 bases remaining between them. Germline CDR1 SGHDT, CDR2 YYEEEE. The CDR3 covers 15 residues. The DNA of the CDR3 is TGTGCCAGCAGCTTGGTTGGTTCGGGGGTTAATGGCTACACCTTC. Translated, it gives CASSLVGSGVNGYTF. Full variable domain (remainder filled in from reference TRBV5-6 and TRBJ1-2): DAGVTQSPTHLIKTRGQQVTLRCSPKSGHDTVSWYQQALGQGPQFIFQYYEEEERQRGNFPDRFSGHQFPNYSSELNVNALLLGDSALYLCASSLVGSGVNGYTFGSGTRLTVV.

This rearrangement joins TRBV7-9 to TRBJ2-5, with TRBD2 as a possible D gene (6 bases). The CDR3 runs 12 residues. V shed 1 base and J shed 13 bases, with 13 bases lying between them. Germline V gives CDR1 SEHNR, CDR2 FQNEAQ (reference sequence). CDR3 region: CASSLGPGDWYF. CDR3 in DNA: TGTGCCAGCAGCTTAGGACCGGGGGACTGGTACTTC.

This chain uses TRBV28 with TRBJ2-1; D ambiguous. Trimming pared 2 bases from V and 9 bases from J, leaving 5 bases between. The CDR3 runs 11 residues. Germline-derived CDR1 and CDR2 are MDHEN and SYDVKM. CDR3 nucleotide sequence: TGTGCCAGCAGTTTAGAAGCTGAGCAGTTCTTC. This sequence encodes CASSLEAEQFF. Filled out from reference TRBV28 and TRBJ2-1, the complete variable domain reads DVKVTQSSRYLVKRTGEKVFLECVQDMDHENMFWYRQDPGLGLRLIYFSYDVKMKEKGDIPEGYSVSREKKERFSLILESASTNQTSMYLCASSLEAEQFFGPGTRLTVL.

This clone came up a few times. The rearrangement links TRBV16 to TRBJ1-5; D is uncertain. CDR1 KGHSY and CDR2 FQNENV come from the germline V gene. The CDR3 sequence is 14 residues long. V was cut by 3 bases and J by 4 bases, with 10 bases left in between. The CDR3 nucleotides read TGTGCCAGCAGCCAGCAGCCTTTTAATCAGCCCCAGCATTTT. This sequence encodes CASSQQPFNQPQHF. Together with reference TRBV16 and TRBJ1-5, the CDR3 gives the full variable domain: GEEVAQTPKHLVRGEGQKAKLYCAPIKGHSYVFWYQQVLKNEFKFLISFQNENVFDETGMPKERFSAKCLPNSPCSLEIQATKLEDSAVYFCASSQQPFNQPQHFGDGTRLSIL.

The rearrangement joins TRBV4-2 to TRBJ1-3, with TRBD1 identical over 10 bases. CDR3 length: 19 amino acids. The J segment lost 2 bases and the V segment lost 1 base, leaving 11 bases of the junction unmatched. Germline V lookup: CDR1 LGHNA, CDR2 YNFKEQ. The CDR3 DNA sequence: TGTGCCAGCAGCCAAGCCGGGACAGGGGTAGGGGGCACTGGAAACACCATATATTTT. It yields the protein CASSQAGTGVGGTGNTIYF.

The V gene is TRBV19, the J gene TRBJ2-3; 9 nucleotides agree with TRBD1. Germline V lookup: CDR1 LNHDA, CDR2 SQIVND (reference sequence). The J segment lost 5 bases and the V segment lost 5 bases, leaving 11 bases of the junction unmatched. The CDR3 sequence is 16 residues long. Written as DNA, the CDR3 is TGTGCCAGTAGTTCGCGACAGGGGGTTACCGGAGATACGCAGTATTTT. Amino acid sequence: CASSSRQGVTGDTQYF. The full variable domain, completed using reference TRBV19 and TRBJ2-3, is DGGITQSPKYLFRKEGQNVTLSCEQNLNHDAMYWYRQDPGQGLRLIYYSQIVNDFQKGDIAEGYSVSREKKESFPLTVTSAQKNPTAFYLCASSSRQGVTGDTQYFGPGTRLTVL.

V gene TRBV19 combines with J gene TRBJ2-5; D is ambiguous. V was trimmed by 6 bases and J by 1 base, leaving 15 bases between them. Germline assignment: CDR1 LNHDA and CDR2 SQIVND (reference sequence). The length of the CDR3 is 15 residues. CDR3 amino acids: CASSFAPAPQETQYF. The CDR3 coding sequence is TGTGCCAGTAGCTTCGCGCCGGCTCCCCAAGAGACCCAGTACTTC.

The chain couples TRBV9 to TRBJ1-3; unclear D gene. CDR1 and CDR2 (germline): SGDLS, YYNGEE. Trimming removed 1 base at V and 0 bases at J, with 5 bases between. The CDR3 runs to 14 residues. The CDR3 protein is CASSVRGSGNTIYF. CDR3 coding DNA: TGTGCCAGCAGCGTACGAGGCTCTGGAAACACCATATATTTT.

This rearrangement joins TRBV2 to TRBJ2-7, with D unresolved. The germline CDR1 and CDR2 sequences are SNHLY and FYNNEI. Trimming cost V 6 bases and J 4 bases, with 4 bases left between them. The CDR3 is 10 residues long. The CDR3 region has the DNA TGTGCCAGCAGCGTGTACGAGCAGTACTTC. Protein: CASSVYEQYF. The full variable domain, with the rest looked up from reference TRBV2 and TRBJ2-7, is EPEVTQTPSHQVTQMGQEVILRCVPISNHLYFYWYRQILGQKVEFLVSFYNNEISEKSEIFDDQFSVERPDGSNFTLKIRSTKLEDSAMYFCASSVYEQYFGPGTRLTVT.

This chain connects TRBV5-1 to TRBJ2-3, with no clear D. CDR3 length: 12 residues. V was pared by 0 bases and J by 8 bases, with 7 bases between. Looked up from germline, CDR1 is SGHRS and CDR2 is YFSETQ. The CDR3 region is CASSLETGTQYF. The DNA for the CDR3 is TGCGCCAGCAGCTTGGAGACCGGTACGCAGTATTTT.